This T cell receptor (beta chain) was retrieved from a study of cytomegalovirus exposure and HLA in healthy donors. Study findings and constraints: Previous analysis showed most TCR beta V segments were productive about 90% or about 30% of the time.

Details on this clone: Its target is unknown.

The PCR contained 60 Vbeta and 13 Jbeta primers. The protocol was immunoSEQ multiplex PCR, while the TCRdb copy is restricted to in-frame clones and leaves out a portion. This sample carries 250,000 to 350,000 clones, 86% of them seen once, and the ten largest clones take roughly 4%. Germline loops: CDR1 PRHDT, CDR2 FYEKMQ (reference sequence). Trimming removed 2 bases from V and 0 bases from J; junction bases left unmatched: 4. The CDR3 contains 16 residues. The sample comprised PBMCs. This sequence joins TRBV13 and TRBJ2-1, with TRBD2 matching over 7 bases. The sequence came from a middle-aged man in good health and CMV-seropositive. In DNA, the CDR3 is TGTGCCAGCAGCTTACATCGGGGGGACTCCTACAATGAGCAGTTCTTC. Translating gives CASSLHRGDSYNEQFF.